This paragraph reports one TCR beta chain. The antigen is undetermined. This entry belongs to a study of T and B cells in COVID-19 patients. In the study overall: Critical illness requiring mechanical ventilation or extracorporeal membrane oxygenation affected 12 of 20 active-infection patients.

Trimming pared 4 bases from V and 2 bases from J, leaving 18 bases between. The CDR3 runs 16 residues. Germline V CDR1 and CDR2: MDHEN, SYDVKM. Multiplex PCR with BIOMED2 TRB-A/B primer pools amplified TRB rearrangements. MiXCR, run by TCRdb on the multiplex PCR reads, gives a single entry per CDR3 protein. The repertoire holds about 22,000 distinct CDR3 sequences, with about 32% as singletons. Broader study findings: At recovery TRB diversity and richness exceeded healthy donors, after highly clonal active COVID-19 repertoires.

Each TRB amplification used roughly 220-550 ng of genomic DNA from blood. The V call is TRBV28, the J call TRBJ2-7; D possibly corresponds to TRBD2 (6 bases). The sequenced sample was blood. The receptor comes from a human donor who had recovered from COVID-19. The CDR3 protein is CASSSLGGGRPYEQYF. The CDR3 bases are TGTGCCAGCAGTTCGCTGGGTGGTGGGAGGCCCTACGAGCAGTACTTC.